This TCR beta chain was recovered during a study of STAT5B mutations in CD4+ large granular lymphocyte leukemia (dated by TCRdb to between 2021 and 2024). For the study in its entirety: Among healthy controls, the CDR3 'QG' motif was associated with a particular HLA allele. Flow cytometry on FACSCanto II or FACSVerse confirmed that purified fractions exceeded 95% purity among lymphocytes. TCRbeta repertoires of CD4+ T-cell large granular lymphocyte leukemia patients were compared with those of healthy blood donors. The research as a whole found: The data were not HLA-matched, and the higher clonality in CD4+ T-LGLL than in CD8+ T-LGLL could be due to the relatively small sample size. TRBV06-family usage was enriched among the top patient clones (8/27) compared with healthy controls (2/35). Main leukemic clonotypes were private to each patient, although about 25% appeared at low frequency in other patients' non-leukemic repertoires. Greater clonality appeared to be present in CD4-sorted patient repertoires than in healthy CD4+ repertoires, and the difference was retained after the putative leukemic clones were removed.

The CDR1 and CDR2 encoded by the germline V gene (reference sequence) are GTSNPN and SVGIG. V loses 5 bases at its end and J loses 2 bases; junction bases beyond the gene matches: 7. The CDR3 measures 15 amino acids from cysteine to phenylalanine. Only the CDR3 region is kept as DNA, spanning 45 bases read in frame from base 1. The immunoSEQ assay at survey resolution was applied to genomic DNA for sequencing of TCRbeta rearrangements. Under the source paper's analysis protocol: In the TCR sequencing data, the smallest productive clonotype frequency that could be detected was 2.59 x 10-5. Only productive TCRbeta rearrangements, defined as complete and in-frame sequences, were included in the analyses. Simpson clonality, calculated in the immunoSEQ Analyzer version 3.0, was used as the measure of sample clonality. Clones were binned by frequency as very rare, small, medium, large (1-20%) or hyperexpanded (>20%). Generation probabilities were estimated with OLGA 1.2.3, V-gene circos plots were made with VDJtools, specificities were searched in VDJdb, and CDR3 motifs were identified with GLIPH. Entries here come from immuneACCESS through TCRdb and include only in-frame sequences with V and J called. Some clones fail to appear in such tables; in the studies checked, an unresolved V gene covers under half of the shortfall, and the cause of the remainder is unknown. The V and J calls and the clone size are those of that table, but D and trimming were determined from the DNA. Recorded for this sample are about 35,000 clones; roughly four fifths of them occurred a single time. Under 4.5% of the sample goes to the ten largest clones.

Buffy coats from roughly 37 blood donors, supplied by the Finnish Red Cross blood service, were used as healthy controls. All TCR-sequenced material derived from peripheral blood: patient blood samples and healthy donor buffy coats. Peripheral blood mononuclear cells were isolated by Ficoll-Hypaque gradient centrifugation. Magnetic purification was used to isolate CD4+ cells from the buffy coats of the healthy controls. Genomic DNA was extracted with the Gentra Puregene Cell and Tissue kit and quantified on a Qubit 2.0 fluorometer. Concerning this clone itself: Its antigen has not been determined. No much larger clone is present one base from it, and per-base qualities are unavailable.

The source is a human donor in good health. The sample consisted of CD4+ T cells from blood buffy coats. Recombination linked TRBV30 to TRBJ2-5, with TRBD2 matching 11 junction bases. The CDR3 protein: CAWGGTSGIQETQYF. The sequenced DNA is TGTGCCTGGGGAGGGACTAGCGGAATACAAGAGACCCAGTACTTC.